The 5 T cell receptor beta chains presented below share a single source sample, sequenced in a study of T cell repertoires in cytomegalovirus infection. TCRdb reanalysed the reads using MiXCR and keeps one entry per CDR3 protein. The data hold approximately 190,000 distinct CDR3 sequences, with roughly 9% observed a single time. Material: PBMCs. These receptors were collected from a human donor in good health (CMV status not recorded). Some clones in this sample may be carry-over from other donors' samples.

The chain is built from TRBV19 and TRBJ2-4, with 7 bases aligning to TRBD1. This CDR3 has 16 amino acids. In germline, CDR1 is LNHDA, CDR2 SQIVND (reference sequence). J gave up 7 bases and V 5 bases, and 14 bases lay outside the gene matches. The CDR3, as DNA: TGTGCCAGTAGTCCCGAACGAGGTAGGGGGCGGAACATTCAGTACTTC. Translating it yields CASSPERGRGRNIQYF.

This rearrangement joins TRBV24-1 to TRBJ2-2; D possibly matches TRBD1 or TRBD2 (5 bases each). Trimming pared 8 bases from V and 5 bases from J, leaving 11 bases between. Germline V CDR1 and CDR2: KGHDR, SFDVKD. The CDR3 totals 13 residues. The CDR3 bases are TGTGCCACCAAGGGGACGGGAACCGGGGAGCTGTTTTTT. This gives the protein CATKGTGTGELFF.

This clonotype was observed at least ten times. The V and J genes are TRBV7-2 and TRBJ2-7; D remains unclear. There are 14 residues in the CDR3. V was clipped by 4 bases and J by 1 base, with 11 bases between them. Germline V gene lookup returns CDR1 SGHTA and CDR2 FQGNSA. CDR3 nucleotides: TGTGCCAGCAGCTCTGGGCCTTATTCCTACGAGCAGTACTTC. It specifies CASSSGPYSYEQYF.

This rearrangement joins TRBV27 to TRBJ1-5; unclear D gene. There are 13 residues in the CDR3. Trimming pared 5 bases from V and 0 bases from J, leaving 5 bases between. Germline V gene sequence: CDR1 MNHEY, CDR2 SMNVEV (reference sequence). The CDR3 loop reads CASSISSNQPQHF. The DNA of the CDR3 is TGTGCCAGCAGTATAAGTAGCAATCAGCCCCAGCATTTT.

In this sample, this clonotype turned up many times. The chain has TRBV28 and TRBJ2-7; 12 bases are a match to TRBD2. The germline V gene has CDR1 MDHEN and CDR2 SYDVKM. This CDR3 has 18 residues. Losses at the gene ends were 5 bases for V and 4 bases for J; bases not matched to a gene: 15. The CDR3 is CASSATTNLAGGPYEQYF. In DNA, the CDR3 is TGTGCCAGCAGTGCCACCACCAATCTAGCGGGAGGGCCTTACGAGCAGTACTTC.